This is a list of T cell receptor beta chains from one sample in a study of beta chain features in type 1 diabetes. This table comes from immunoSEQ multiplex PCR, and its TCRdb copy is limited to in-frame clones, with some not included. The sample has some 640,000 clones, about an eighth seen once. The sequenced sample consisted of naive CD4+ T cells from blood. The receptors shown here come from a man younger than 35 with type 1 diabetes. Each CDR3 is given with its conserved first and last residue. D genes are given only for firm matches. Expanded clones are given a class, and other clones once, few, many or no size at all.

clone_size: .
v_call: TRBV29-1
j_call: TRBJ2-7
d_call: TRBD1
cdr3_nt: TGCAGCGTTGAGAGGACAGGGGAGGGCCGCGAGCAGTACTTC
cdr3_aa: CSVERTGEGREQYF

clone_size: few
v_call: TRBV6-1
j_call: TRBJ1-2
d_call: TRBD1
cdr3_nt: TGTGCCAGCAGTACAGGGGACGACTATGGCTACACCTTC
cdr3_aa: CASSTGDDYGYTF

clone_size: few
v_call: TRBV29-1
j_call: TRBJ2-7
d_call: TRBD1
cdr3_nt: TGCAGCGTTAAAGGGCCAGGGGGCTACGAGCAGTACTTC
cdr3_aa: CSVKGPGGYEQYF

clone_size: .
v_call: TRBV28
j_call: TRBJ1-2
d_call: .
cdr3_nt: TGTGCCAGCAGTCAGGTGATAGTTGGCTACACCTTC
cdr3_aa: CASSQVIVGYTF

clone_size: .
v_call: TRBV5-1
j_call: TRBJ1-1
d_call: .
cdr3_nt: TGCGCCAGCAGCCCCGATCTCGGGTATGAAGCTTTCTTT
cdr3_aa: CASSPDLGYEAFF

clone_size: .
v_call: TRBV6-7
j_call: TRBJ2-7
d_call: TRBD2
cdr3_nt: TGTGCCAGCAGTCCCGGGGGGACTACGCGACCCGGGCAGTACTTC
cdr3_aa: CASSPGGTTRPGQYF

clone_size: .
v_call: TRBV5-6
j_call: TRBJ2-1
d_call: TRBD2
cdr3_nt: TGTGCCAGCAGCCCACGCACCGGGACTAGCGTACTCAATGAGCAGTTCTTC
cdr3_aa: CASSPRTGTSVLNEQFF

clone_size: few
v_call: TRBV21-1
j_call: TRBJ2-5
d_call: .
cdr3_nt: TGTGCCAGCAGCAAAACCCGTATCTCGGGCGGTGAGACCCAGTACTTC
cdr3_aa: CASSKTRISGGETQYF

clone_size: few
v_call: TRBV29-1
j_call: TRBJ2-5
d_call: .
cdr3_nt: TGCAGCGTTGATTCTTCAGGGTTTGGGAAAGAGACCCAGTACTTC
cdr3_aa: CSVDSSGFGKETQYF

clone_size: few
v_call: TRBV27
j_call: TRBJ2-7
d_call: TRBD2
cdr3_nt: TGTGCCAGCAGTTACAGGGTAGGGACTAGCGGCTCCTACGAGCAGTACTTC
cdr3_aa: CASSYRVGTSGSYEQYF

clone_size: .
v_call: TRBV5-4
j_call: TRBJ1-2
d_call: .
cdr3_nt: TGTGCCAGCAGCTTGGGAGGCCGTATTCGCTATGGCTACACCTTC
cdr3_aa: CASSLGGRIRYGYTF

clone_size: few
v_call: TRBV25-1
j_call: TRBJ2-7
d_call: TRBD1
cdr3_nt: TGTGCCAGCACACGACAGGGCTTTTGGGGCGAGCAGTACTTC
cdr3_aa: CASTRQGFWGEQYF

clone_size: .
v_call: TRBV2
j_call: TRBJ2-5
d_call: TRBD1
cdr3_nt: TGTGCCAGCAGCGTCTTCGCACAGGGGGCGCGGGAGACCCAGTACTTC
cdr3_aa: CASSVFAQGARETQYF

clone_size: few
v_call: TRBV5-1
j_call: TRBJ1-1
d_call: .
cdr3_nt: TGCGCCAGCAGCTTTGGAGGGGCCACTGAAGCTTTCTTT
cdr3_aa: CASSFGGATEAFF

clone_size: .
v_call: TRBV5-1
j_call: TRBJ2-1
d_call: TRBD2
cdr3_nt: TGCGCCAGCAGCTTAGGACTAGCGGGGGAAGGTGAGCAGTTCTTC
cdr3_aa: CASSLGLAGEGEQFF

clone_size: .
v_call: TRBV29-1
j_call: TRBJ1-1
d_call: .
cdr3_nt: TGCAGCGTCGTCCGTATCGGCGTAGGTACTGAAGCTTTCTTT
cdr3_aa: CSVVRIGVGTEAFF

clone_size: few
v_call: TRBV4-3
j_call: TRBJ1-2
d_call: .
cdr3_nt: TGCGCCAGCAGCCAAGTCCCTGAGGCAGTTTATGGCTACACCTTC
cdr3_aa: CASSQVPEAVYGYTF

clone_size: .
v_call: TRBV20-1
j_call: TRBJ1-1
d_call: .
cdr3_nt: TGCAGTGCGGGTACGGGCACTGAAGCTTTCTTT
cdr3_aa: CSAGTGTEAFF

clone_size: few
v_call: TRBV19
j_call: TRBJ2-7
d_call: TRBD2
cdr3_nt: TGTGCCAGTAGTACCCTGGGCGGGGGGACCTACGAGCAGTACTTC
cdr3_aa: CASSTLGGGTYEQYF

clone_size: .
v_call: TRBV5-4
j_call: TRBJ1-1
d_call: .
cdr3_nt: TGTGCCAGCAGCTTGATAGAGAACACTGAAGCTTTCTTT
cdr3_aa: CASSLIENTEAFF

clone_size: .
v_call: TRBV7-8
j_call: TRBJ2-3
d_call: .
cdr3_nt: TGTGCCAGCAGCTTATCGAGGGCGGGTACGCAGTATTTT
cdr3_aa: CASSLSRAGTQYF

clone_size: few
v_call: TRBV7-2
j_call: TRBJ1-1
d_call: .
cdr3_nt: TGTGCCAGCAGCTTAACCAATACAGGGAGGGCTGAAGCTTTCTTT
cdr3_aa: CASSLTNTGRAEAFF

clone_size: few
v_call: TRBV4-1
j_call: TRBJ1-1
d_call: TRBD1
cdr3_nt: TGCGCCAGCAGCCAAGATACGGGGGGCAGGGGGAAAGAAGCTTTCTTT
cdr3_aa: CASSQDTGGRGKEAFF

clone_size: .
v_call: TRBV5-1
j_call: TRBJ2-7
d_call: .
cdr3_nt: TGCGCCAGTGCGGCGGGCAGTCCCTACGAGCAGTACTTC
cdr3_aa: CASAAGSPYEQYF

clone_size: few
v_call: TRBV4-1
j_call: TRBJ2-3
d_call: .
cdr3_nt: TGCGCCAGCAGCCAAGTTATAGATACGCAGTATTTT
cdr3_aa: CASSQVIDTQYF

clone_size: .
v_call: TRBV6-1
j_call: TRBJ2-6
d_call: .
cdr3_nt: TGTGCCAGCAGTGAACAGTACTCTGGGGCCAACGTCCTGACTTTC
cdr3_aa: CASSEQYSGANVLTF

clone_size: .
v_call: TRBV6-7
j_call: TRBJ1-1
d_call: .
cdr3_nt: TGTGCCAGCATTCCCCGCGGCGGGCAGGGTGAAGCTTTCTTT
cdr3_aa: CASIPRGGQGEAFF

clone_size: .
v_call: TRBV5-6
j_call: TRBJ2-1
d_call: .
cdr3_nt: TGTGCCAGCACCCAAGGGTATAGAGGGCTCTCCTACAATGAGCAGTTCTTC
cdr3_aa: CASTQGYRGLSYNEQFF

clone_size: few
v_call: TRBV28
j_call: TRBJ2-3
d_call: .
cdr3_nt: TGTGCCAGCAGTTTCAAGGGGCCTAGCACAGATACGCAGTATTTT
cdr3_aa: CASSFKGPSTDTQYF

clone_size: few
v_call: TRBV27
j_call: TRBJ2-1
d_call: TRBD2
cdr3_nt: TGTGCCAGCAGTCCAGGACTAGCGGGCTCCTACAATGAGCAGTTCTTC
cdr3_aa: CASSPGLAGSYNEQFF

clone_size: .
v_call: TRBV5-1
j_call: TRBJ2-5
d_call: TRBD1
cdr3_nt: TGCGCCAGCAGACAGAGGACAGGTCTTTTCCAAGAGACCCAGTACTTC
cdr3_aa: CASRQRTGLFQETQYF

clone_size: .
v_call: TRBV4-1
j_call: TRBJ2-6
d_call: .
cdr3_nt: TGCGCCAGCAGCCTGGAACCAGGGACTGGGGCCAACGTCCTGACTTTC
cdr3_aa: CASSLEPGTGANVLTF

clone_size: .
v_call: TRBV28
j_call: TRBJ2-7
d_call: .
cdr3_nt: TGTGCCATTCAGGGGTCCCCCTCCTACGAGCAGTACTTC
cdr3_aa: CAIQGSPSYEQYF

clone_size: few
v_call: TRBV5-6
j_call: TRBJ2-7
d_call: .
cdr3_nt: TGTGCCAGCAGCTTGGTCGGCAGGGCGGGAAGCGAGCAGTACTTC
cdr3_aa: CASSLVGRAGSEQYF

clone_size: few
v_call: TRBV5-4
j_call: TRBJ2-3
d_call: .
cdr3_nt: TGTGCCAGCAGCTCCCGTGGGATAAGCACAGATACGCAGTATTTT
cdr3_aa: CASSSRGISTDTQYF

clone_size: few
v_call: TRBV19
j_call: TRBJ2-7
d_call: .
cdr3_nt: TGTGCCAGTAGTACCTCCGCGGGGCCACTTGGGCAGTACTTC
cdr3_aa: CASSTSAGPLGQYF

clone_size: .
v_call: TRBV5-4
j_call: TRBJ2-5
d_call: .
cdr3_nt: TGTGCCAGCACCTCCAGCGGAACCCAAGAGACCCAGTACTTC
cdr3_aa: CASTSSGTQETQYF

clone_size: .
v_call: TRBV29-1
j_call: TRBJ1-1
d_call: .
cdr3_nt: TGCAGCGTTTCGGCGAGGGAGTATGATTTGAACACTGAAGCTTTCTTT
cdr3_aa: CSVSAREYDLNTEAFF

clone_size: .
v_call: TRBV29-1
j_call: TRBJ1-3
d_call: TRBD1
cdr3_nt: TGCAGCGTTGAAAACAGGGGGCCAGGAGACACCATATATTTT
cdr3_aa: CSVENRGPGDTIYF